The 32 T cell receptor beta chains reported below all come from one sample, sequenced in a study of immune cell composition in non-small cell lung cancer. Clones were read by immunoSEQ multiplex PCR, and TCRdb kept only the in-frame ones, dropping some. The sample yields 4,500 or so clones, approximately 80% seen once. The sample consisted of lung tumor tissue. Every receptor here comes from a human donor with non-small cell lung cancer.

This clone is hyperexpanded. V is TRBV7-9 and J is TRBJ1-6, with D possibly TRBD1 on 6 matching bases. Germline CDR1 is SEHNR and CDR2 is FQNEAQ (reference sequence). V was pared by 5 bases and J by 7 bases, with 15 bases between. CDR3 length: 15 amino acids. CDR3 nucleotide sequence: TGTGCCAGCAGCCTAGAGGACAGAAGAAATTCACCCCTCCACTTT. Its translation is CASSLEDRRNSPLHF.

The genes are TRBV5-1 and TRBJ1-2; 8 bases fit TRBD1. CDR1 is SGHRS, CDR2 YFSETQ, per germline. V lost 4 bases, J lost 4 bases, and 3 bases stayed unmatched. There are 13 residues in the CDR3. The CDR3 DNA reads TGCGCCAGCAGCCCCGGACAGGGCTATGGCTACACCTTC. Translating gives CASSPGQGYGYTF. Together with reference TRBV5-1 and TRBJ1-2, the CDR3 gives the full variable domain: KAGVTQTPRYLIKTRGQQVTLSCSPISGHRSVSWYQQTPGQGLQFLFEYFSETQRNKGNFPGRFSGRQFSNSRSEMNVSTLELGDSALYLCASSPGQGYGYTFGSGTRLTVV.

The chain joins TRBV6-6 to TRBJ1-1; D is uncertain. V shed 6 bases and J shed 3 bases, with 11 bases lying between them. This CDR3 is built from 13 residues. The germline gives CDR1 MNHNY, CDR2 SVGAGI (reference sequence). The CDR3 region has the DNA TGTGCCAGCAGCCACTTAATTTACACTGAAGCTTTCTTT. Protein: CASSHLIYTEAFF.

The chain combines TRBV27 with TRBJ1-4; D might be TRBD1 (6 bases). The germline V and J ends were trimmed by 8 bases and 4 bases, with 17 bases remaining between them. Germline V CDR1 and CDR2: MNHEY, SMNVEV (reference sequence). There are 15 residues in the CDR3. The CDR3, as DNA: TGTGCCAGCGGCCCAGGGGTTTTGGGTAATGAAAAACTGTTTTTT. Translated, it gives CASGPGVLGNEKLFF.

The genes are TRBV6-5 and TRBJ2-5, with 8 bases matching TRBD2. The V gene's germline CDR1 is MNHEY and CDR2 SVGAGI. With V trimmed by 7 bases and J by 5 bases, 9 bases remained unmatched. The CDR3 consists of 14 residues. The CDR3 protein is CASTPGGGWETQYF. CDR3 nucleotide sequence: TGTGCCAGCACCCCGGGAGGGGGTTGGGAGACCCAGTACTTC.

This clone is deemed medium-sized. The V call is TRBV6-1, the J call TRBJ1-2; TRBD1 aligns across 8 bases. Germline V gene lookup returns CDR1 MNHNS and CDR2 SASEGT. Trimming took 5 bases from V and 8 from J; bases not matched to a gene: 10. The CDR3 covers 14 residues. The CDR3 DNA reads as TGTGCCAGCAGTATCCTAACAGGGGGAGAGGGCTACACCTTC. Translation: CASSILTGGEGYTF.

Within the sample, this clone is medium-sized. DNA for the CDR3: TGTGCCTGGGGGGCGACAGGGGCGAATCAGCCCCAGCATTTT. It codes for CAWGATGANQPQHF. V and J are TRBV30 and TRBJ1-5, with TRBD1 matching over 8 bases. Germline CDR1 and CDR2: GTSNPN and SVGIG (reference sequence). This CDR3 is built from 14 residues. V gave up 5 bases and J gave up 4 bases; unmatched junction bases: 7.

The rearrangement uses TRBV6-1 and TRBJ2-7; 11 bases are shared with TRBD2. CDR1 is MNHNS, CDR2 SASEGT, per germline. The J segment lost 4 bases and the V segment lost 8 bases, leaving 7 bases of the junction unmatched. CDR3 size: 14 residues. The CDR3 protein is CASATGTSGYEQYF. The CDR3 nucleotides read TGTGCCAGCGCAACCGGGACTAGCGGTTACGAGCAGTACTTC.

The rearrangement joins TRBV28 to TRBJ2-3; TRBD2 is a possible D gene (7 bases). V dropped 7 bases and J dropped 1 base, with 15 bases sitting between them. The germline gives CDR1 MDHEN, CDR2 SYDVKM. This CDR3 region has 15 residues. The CDR3 loop is CASIPGGPGTDTQYF. The CDR3 DNA sequence: TGTGCCAGCATCCCCGGGGGGCCCGGCACAGATACGCAGTATTTT. Looking up the rest from reference TRBV28 and TRBJ2-3 gives the full variable domain: DVKVTQSSRYLVKRTGEKVFLECVQDMDHENMFWYRQDPGLGLRLIYFSYDVKMKEKGDIPEGYSVSREKKERFSLILESASTNQTSMYLCASIPGGPGTDTQYFGPGTRLTVL.

The chain has TRBV18 and TRBJ2-2, with a tentative D call TRBD1 (5 bases). V was cut by 8 bases and J by 4 bases, with 11 bases left in between. The CDR3 runs 13 residues. Germline values: CDR1 KGHSH, CDR2 LQKENI. This CDR3 is CASERGTTGELFF. CDR3 DNA: TGTGCCAGCGAAAGGGGCACCACCGGGGAGCTGTTTTTT.

In DNA form, the CDR3 reads TGCGCCAGCAGATCCGGACTAGCGGGGGGCCAGAGCGGGGAGCTGTTTTTT. This sequence encodes CASRSGLAGGQSGELFF. The J gene is TRBJ2-2, the V gene TRBV5-1, with 14 bases that match TRBD2. Germline V gene data show CDR1 as SGHRS and CDR2 as YFSETQ. The V and J ends lost 5 bases and 7 bases, in that order; junction bases with no gene match: 10. The CDR3 consists of 17 residues.

This clone counts as medium-sized. The chain has TRBV5-8 and TRBJ2-5, with a tentative D call TRBD1 (6 bases). CDR1 SGHTS and CDR2 YDEGEE come from the germline V gene. The CDR3 is 15 residues long. V was shortened by 0 bases and J by 3 bases, with 12 bases between the two germline ends. The CDR3 region is CASSLEGPGEETQYF. The CDR3 DNA follows: TGTGCCAGCAGCTTGGAGGGTCCAGGGGAAGAGACCCAGTACTTC.

This clone occurred a few times. The gene calls are TRBV19 and TRBJ1-1, with 10 bases fitting TRBD1. The ends lost 3 bases at V and 0 bases at J; junction bases unmatched: 7. CDR1 is LNHDA, CDR2 SQIVND, per germline (reference sequence). The CDR3 contains 17 residues. The DNA of the CDR3 is TGTGCCAGTAGTATCCGTGGGACAGGGGCAATGAACACTGAAGCTTTCTTT. It yields the protein CASSIRGTGAMNTEAFF.

This clone was detected only once. The chain employs TRBV6-1 and TRBJ2-1; 7 bases map to TRBD2. The CDR3 is 18 residues long. The V and J ends lost 1 base and 4 bases, in that order; junction bases with no gene match: 13. Germline V gene sequence: CDR1 MNHNS, CDR2 SASEGT. The CDR3 sequence: CASSEVLHPSGPYNEQFF. The CDR3 nucleotides are TGTGCCAGCAGTGAAGTCCTTCACCCTAGCGGACCATACAATGAGCAGTTCTTC.

This chain links TRBV6-6 with TRBJ2-7, with TRBD1 matching over 7 bases. The V gene end was trimmed by 0 bases and the J gene end by 2 bases; junction bases not matched to a gene: 1. The CDR3 has 14 amino acids. The germline gives CDR1 MNHNY, CDR2 SVGAGI (reference sequence). The CDR3 reads CASSYSGQTYEQYF. The CDR3 bases are TGTGCCAGCAGTTACTCGGGACAGACCTACGAGCAGTACTTC.

This clone was observed a handful of times. The chain couples TRBV15 to TRBJ1-5; D call uncertain. The CDR3 spans 15 residues. V lost 1 base to trimming and J lost 0 bases, with 7 bases between them. The germline V gene has CDR1 LNHNV and CDR2 YYDKDF (reference sequence). The CDR3 region is CATSRGRHSNQPQHF. The DNA of the CDR3 is TGTGCCACCAGCAGAGGCAGGCATAGCAATCAGCCCCAGCATTTT.

The V and J genes are TRBV28 and TRBJ2-2; a weak D match, TRBD2 (6 bases). Between the trimmed V and J ends, which lost 7 bases and 6 bases, there was a span of 9 bases. The CDR3 loop spans 12 amino acids. Germline loops: CDR1 MDHEN, CDR2 SYDVKM. In DNA form, the CDR3 reads TGTGCCAGCACAGGAGGGGCCGGGGAGCTGTTTTTT. Translated, it gives CASTGGAGELFF. The entire variable domain, with the rest obtained from reference TRBV28 and TRBJ2-2, is as follows: DVKVTQSSRYLVKRTGEKVFLECVQDMDHENMFWYRQDPGLGLRLIYFSYDVKMKEKGDIPEGYSVSREKKERFSLILESASTNQTSMYLCASTGGAGELFFGEGSRLTVL.

This clone is medium-sized by share. V and J are TRBV6-5 and TRBJ1-5; D ambiguous. The V gene's germline CDR1 is MNHEY and CDR2 SVGAGI. V gave up 6 bases and J gave up 8 bases, with 14 bases separating them. The CDR3 covers 13 residues. CDR3 DNA sequence: TGTGCCAGCAGCCCAAAAGATCTAGAGCCCCAGCATTTT. Translating it yields CASSPKDLEPQHF.

The gene calls are TRBV27 and TRBJ2-5; D ambiguous. CDR1 is MNHEY and CDR2 is SMNVEV in the germline V gene (reference sequence). The CDR3 extends over 17 amino acids. V was clipped by 2 bases and J by 3 bases, with 19 bases between them. The DNA of the CDR3 is TGTGCCAGCAGTTTAGTAATCATTCCTCCATCGGAAGAGACCCAGTACTTC. This translates into CASSLVIIPPSEETQYF.

This clone was seen just once. The chain combines TRBV28 with TRBJ1-1; tentatively, D is TRBD1 (5 bases). Between the trimmed V and J ends, which lost 4 bases and 10 bases, there was a span of 16 bases. Germline V gene data show CDR1 as MDHEN and CDR2 as SYDVKM. CDR3 size: 13 residues. The CDR3 sequence: CASSSNPGLGAFF. The DNA for the CDR3 is TGTGCCAGCAGTTCCAATCCGGGACTAGGAGCTTTCTTT. The variable domain in full, completed from reference TRBV28 and TRBJ1-1, reads DVKVTQSSRYLVKRTGEKVFLECVQDMDHENMFWYRQDPGLGLRLIYFSYDVKMKEKGDIPEGYSVSREKKERFSLILESASTNQTSMYLCASSSNPGLGAFFGQGTRLTVV.

V gene TRBV10-2 combines with J gene TRBJ1-6; D remains ambiguous. V was shortened by 4 bases and J by 7 bases, with 11 bases between the two germline ends. The germline gives CDR1 WSHSY, CDR2 SAAADI. The CDR3 extends over 14 amino acids. The CDR3 bases are TGCGCCAGCAGTGGGGCCGCGAGAAATTCACCCCTCCACTTT. Amino acids: CASSGAARNSPLHF.

This chain uses TRBV9 with TRBJ2-5, with 12 bases fitting TRBD2. CDR3 length: 16 amino acids. Unmatched junction bases numbered 4, after V lost 0 bases and J lost 4 bases. Germline CDR1 is SGDLS and CDR2 is YYNGEE. The DNA for the CDR3 is TGTGCCAGCAGCGTAGCTAGCGGGAGGGCCATAGAGACCCAGTACTTC. This encodes CASSVASGRAIETQYF. Combining the CDR3 with reference TRBV9 and TRBJ2-5 gives the whole variable domain DSGVTQTPKHLITATGQRVTLRCSPRSGDLSVYWYQQSLDQGLQFLIQYYNGEERAKGNILERFSAQQFPDLHSELNLSSLELGDSALYFCASSVASGRAIETQYFGPGTRLLVL.

V and J are TRBV5-1 and TRBJ2-6, with TRBD1 identical over 7 bases. The CDR3 totals 15 residues. The V segment lost 4 bases and the J segment 1 base; nucleotides outside the gene matches: 2. Germline V gene data show CDR1 as SGHRS and CDR2 as YFSETQ. In DNA, the CDR3 is TGCGCCAGCAGCGAGACAGGGTCTGGGGCCAACGTCCTGACTTTC. This encodes CASSETGSGANVLTF.

There are a few counts of this clone. The V call is TRBV28, the J call TRBJ1-2; TRBD1 matches at 9 bases. V lost 3 bases to trimming and J lost 1 base; unmatched junction nucleotides: 9. CDR1 is MDHEN, CDR2 SYDVKM, per germline. The CDR3 length is 17 residues. The CDR3 region is CASSFLPTGGFNYGYTF. The CDR3 region has the DNA TGTGCCAGCAGTTTCCTACCGACAGGGGGTTTTAACTATGGCTACACCTTC.

This clone has just a few counts. The V call is TRBV6-1, the J call TRBJ2-7; a possible D gene is TRBD2 (5 bases). This CDR3 has 12 amino acids. The V gene lost 4 bases and the J gene lost 1 base, with 5 bases spanning the gap. Germline V gives CDR1 MNHNS, CDR2 SASEGT. CDR3 sequence: CASSGGSYEQYF. As DNA, the CDR3 is TGTGCCAGCAGTGGCGGGTCCTACGAGCAGTACTTC.

This clone was seen just once. The chain uses TRBV18 and TRBJ2-7; 7 bases are a match to TRBD1. The germline V gene has CDR1 KGHSH and CDR2 LQKENI. J was trimmed by 5 bases and V by 3 bases; bases with no gene match: 19. The CDR3 loop spans 18 amino acids. The CDR3 is CASSPKGAIGLVGNEQYF. DNA for the CDR3: TGTGCCAGCTCACCGAAGGGGGCGATTGGGCTAGTAGGCAACGAGCAGTACTTC.

The chain uses TRBV5-1 and TRBJ2-3; D remains ambiguous. Germline CDR1 is SGHRS and CDR2 is YFSETQ. V was trimmed by 4 bases and J by 1 base, leaving 10 bases between them. The CDR3 is 14 residues long. CDR3 in amino acids: CASSEVPGTDTQYF. CDR3 bases: TGCGCCAGCAGCGAGGTACCGGGCACAGATACGCAGTATTTT.

This chain links TRBV4-2 with TRBJ2-5; 15 bases match TRBD2. This CDR3 is built from 17 residues. V lost 2 bases to trimming and J lost 5 bases; unmatched junction nucleotides: 6. From germline, CDR1 is LGHNA and CDR2 YNFKEQ. CDR3 sequence reads: CASSQWTSGGAEETQYF. The CDR3, as DNA: TGTGCCAGCAGCCAATGGACTAGCGGGGGGGCGGAGGAGACCCAGTACTTC.

The chain carries TRBV5-1 and TRBJ1-1; D is undetermined. Trimming stripped 0 bases from V and 1 base from J, with 4 bases between. The length of the CDR3 is 13 residues. Germline CDR1 is SGHRS and CDR2 is YFSETQ. The CDR3 DNA follows: TGCGCCAGCAGCTTGGGAGGGAACACTGAAGCTTTCTTT. Protein sequence: CASSLGGNTEAFF.

This clone showed up just once. The rearrangement joins TRBV27 to TRBJ2-3, with 8 positions matching TRBD2. Germline V gene lookup returns CDR1 MNHEY and CDR2 SMNVEV (reference sequence). This CDR3 is built from 21 residues. V shed 2 bases and J 3 bases; nucleotides not matched to a gene: 22. In nucleotides, the CDR3 is TGTGCCAGCAGTTTAAGAAGCGGGAGAGAGGCCAGAGTAGCACTGACAGATACGCAGTATTTT. Amino acids: CASSLRSGREARVALTDTQYF.

This chain connects TRBV5-1 to TRBJ2-3, with 14 bases lining up with TRBD2. Germline V gene lookup returns CDR1 SGHRS and CDR2 YFSETQ. Trimming took 3 bases from V and 3 from J; bases not matched to a gene: 3. The CDR3 is 16 amino acids. The CDR3 loop reads CASSYGTSGRTDTQYF. The CDR3 DNA reads TGCGCCAGCAGCTATGGGACTAGCGGGAGAACAGATACGCAGTATTTT.

The chain uses TRBV6-6 and TRBJ1-5; no clear D gene. Germline values: CDR1 MNHNY, CDR2 SVGAGI (reference sequence). V gave up 6 bases and J gave up 8 bases, with 14 bases separating them. This CDR3 comprises 13 residues. CDR3 DNA: TGTGCCAGCAGCCCAAAAGATCTAGAGCCCCAGCATTTT. It translates to CASSPKDLEPQHF.